Listed here are 4 T cell receptor beta chains from one sample, sequenced in a study of blood T cell repertoires in COVID-19. Method: immunoSEQ multiplex PCR; TCRdb's copy keeps in-frame clones and lacks some. The repertoire includes some 250,000 clones, 70% to 85% of them detected once, and about 9.5% sits in the top ten. The specimen sequenced was peripheral blood. These receptors came from an elderly woman with acute or convalescent COVID-19.

This clone was detected only once. The chain has TRBV18 and TRBJ1-4; D is possibly TRBD1 (5 bases). Germline V lookup: CDR1 KGHSH, CDR2 LQKENI. The length of the CDR3 is 14 residues. With 1 base removed from V and 8 bases from J, the gap between germline ends came to 11 bases. In DNA form, the CDR3 reads TGTGCCAGCTCACCACTGCCAGGGAAAGAAAAACTGTTTTTT. Translation gives CASSPLPGKEKLFF. Variable domain in full (rest from reference TRBV18 and TRBJ1-4): NAGVMQNPRHLVRRRGQEARLRCSPMKGHSHVYWYRQLPEEGLKFMVYLQKENIIDESGMPKERFSAEFPKEGPSILRIQQVVRGDSAAYFCASSPLPGKEKLFFGSGTQLSVL.

This clone was seen a single time. The chain carries TRBV5-4 and TRBJ2-7, with 7 bases fitting TRBD1. The germline gives CDR1 SGHNT, CDR2 YYREEE (reference sequence). This CDR3 has 15 amino acids. V dropped 4 bases and J dropped 4; count of bases not matched to a gene: 11. The CDR3 spells CASSRGRSMEYEQYF. DNA of the CDR3: TGTGCCAGCAGCAGGGGGCGGTCAATGGAATACGAGCAGTACTTC.

CDR3 sequence: CASSSPTGFYEQYF. The CDR3 coding sequence is TGTGCCAGCAGTTCCCCGACGGGTTTCTACGAGCAGTACTTC. The chain couples TRBV6-2 or TRBV6-3 to TRBJ2-7; no definite D call. Trimming pared 4 bases from V and 3 bases from J, leaving 13 bases between. Looked up from germline, CDR1 is MNHEY and CDR2 is SVGEGT. This CDR3 spans 14 amino acids.

The V and J genes are TRBV9 and TRBJ2-5; maybe TRBD1 (6 bases). V lost 4 bases, J lost 1 base, and 11 bases lay in between. The V gene's germline CDR1 is SGDLS and CDR2 YYNGEE. There are 14 residues in the CDR3. The DNA for the CDR3 is TGTGCCAGCAGCTCAGACAGGCCCCAAGAGACCCAGTACTTC. Residues: CASSSDRPQETQYF.